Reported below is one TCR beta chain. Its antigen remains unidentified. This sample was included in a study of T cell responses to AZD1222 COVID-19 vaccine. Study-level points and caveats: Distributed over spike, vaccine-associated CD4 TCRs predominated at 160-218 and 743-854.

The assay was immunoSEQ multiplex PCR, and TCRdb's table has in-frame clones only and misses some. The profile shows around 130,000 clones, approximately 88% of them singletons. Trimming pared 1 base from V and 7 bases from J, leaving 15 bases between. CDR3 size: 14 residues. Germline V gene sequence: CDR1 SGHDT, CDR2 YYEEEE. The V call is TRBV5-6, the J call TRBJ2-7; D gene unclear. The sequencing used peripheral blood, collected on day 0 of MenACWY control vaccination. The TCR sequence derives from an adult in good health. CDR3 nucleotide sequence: TGTGCCAGCAGCTTGAGAAGAATCCGCGGAGAGCAGTACTTC. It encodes CASSLRRIRGEQYF.